This TCR beta chain was captured by sequencing in a study of PD-L1 blockade in urothelial cancer. Study context: Researchers looked at the blood 3 weeks (second dose) and 6 weeks after treatment began. The median number of T cells present in blood samples was approximately 140,000.

V lost 1 base to trimming and J lost 13 bases; unmatched junction nucleotides: 14. Germline V gene data show CDR1 as GTSNPN and CDR2 as SVGIG (reference sequence). The CDR3 is made up of 15 amino acids. Time point reported: peripheral blood 6 weeks after treatment start. Patients suffered from locally advanced or metastatic urothelial carcinoma. TCRdb's copy holds only in-frame clones and misses some; the assay was immunoSEQ multiplex PCR. This table holds around 100,000 clones, less than 95% found once. The sequencing used PBMCs, collected around atezolizumab (anti-PD-L1) treatment. V gene TRBV30 combines with J gene TRBJ2-1, with 9 bases matching TRBD2. This sequence originates from a man in his 60s with urothelial cancer. CDR3 nucleotide sequence: TGTGCCTGGAGTGCCGATATCGCGGGGGGGCGGGCCCAGTTCTTC. Translation: CAWSADIAGGRAQFF.